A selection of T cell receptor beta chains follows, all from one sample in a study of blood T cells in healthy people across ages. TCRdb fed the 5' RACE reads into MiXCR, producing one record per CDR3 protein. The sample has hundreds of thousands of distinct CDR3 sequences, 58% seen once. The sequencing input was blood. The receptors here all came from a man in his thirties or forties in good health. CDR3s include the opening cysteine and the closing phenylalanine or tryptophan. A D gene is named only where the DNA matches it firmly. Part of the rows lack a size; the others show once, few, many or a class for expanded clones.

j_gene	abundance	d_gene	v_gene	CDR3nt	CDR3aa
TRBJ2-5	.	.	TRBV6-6	TGTGCCAGCAGTTACGGGTATCAGGTCCCAGAGACCCAGTACTTC	CASSYGYQVPETQYF
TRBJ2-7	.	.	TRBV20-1	TGCAGCGCTAAGTCTCTACTAGTCTACGAGCAGTACTTC	CSAKSLLVYEQYF
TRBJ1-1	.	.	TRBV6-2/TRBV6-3	TGTGCCAGCAGTTACAGGGGCGGCTATATGGACACTGAAGCTTTCTTT	CASSYRGGYMDTEAFF
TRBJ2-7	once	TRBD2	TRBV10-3	TGTGCCATCAGTGCTGTGGGGAGGGACGAGCAGTACTTC	CAISAVGRDEQYF
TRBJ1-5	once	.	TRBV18	TGTGCCAGCTCATCCTTCGGGAGCGAGGGGCCCCAGCATTTT	CASSSFGSEGPQHF
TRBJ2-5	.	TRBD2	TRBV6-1	TGTGCCAGCAGGGGGACTAGCGGGAGAATCCAGTACTTC	CASRGTSGRIQYF
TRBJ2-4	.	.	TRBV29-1	TGCAGCGTTTATGGGGTAGCCAAAAGCATTCAGTACTTC	CSVYGVAKSIQYF
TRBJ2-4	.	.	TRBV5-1	TGCGCCAGCAGCTTCTCGGCCCCCGGAGGAGAGCAGTACTTC	CASSFSAPGGEQYF
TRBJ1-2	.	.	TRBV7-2	TGTGCCAGCAGCCCGACCGGCCAGGGCTATGGCTACACCTTC	CASSPTGQGYGYTF
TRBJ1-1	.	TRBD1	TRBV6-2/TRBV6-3	TGTGCCAGCGAGAACTTGGGACAGAAGGCTTTCTTT	CASENLGQKAFF
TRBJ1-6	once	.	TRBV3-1	TGTGCCAGCAGCCCCCGTGCACAAGGAGATTCACCCCTCCACTTT	CASSPRAQGDSPLHF
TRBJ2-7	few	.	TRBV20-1	TGCAGTGCTAGAGATAGTAAGGAGAGCTACGAGCAGTACTTC	CSARDSKESYEQYF
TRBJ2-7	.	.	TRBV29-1	TGCAGCGTTGTTGAGGAATACGAGCAGTACTTC	CSVVEEYEQYF
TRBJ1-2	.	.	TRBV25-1	TGTGCCAGCAGTGAATACGGCAGCCCTACTAGAGGCTACACCTTC	CASSEYGSPTRGYTF
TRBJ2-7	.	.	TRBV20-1	TGCAGTGCTAGTCGTACTAGAGCCCCCTACGAGCAGTACTTC	CSASRTRAPYEQYF
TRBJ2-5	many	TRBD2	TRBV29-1	TGCAGCGTTATCCCTAGCGGGGACTACCAAGAGACCCAGTACTTC	CSVIPSGDYQETQYF
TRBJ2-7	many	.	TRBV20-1	TGCAGTGCTCCGAAAGAAGGGAGCGGAGCCTACGAGCAGTACTTC	CSAPKEGSGAYEQYF
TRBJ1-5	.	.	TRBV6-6	TGTGCCAGCAGTTCAAGGGGCATTTATAGCAATCAGCCCCAGCATTTT	CASSSRGIYSNQPQHF
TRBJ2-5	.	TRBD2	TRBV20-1	TGCAGTGCTAGTCGCATTGGGTCGGGACTACAAGAGACCCAGTACTTC	CSASRIGSGLQETQYF
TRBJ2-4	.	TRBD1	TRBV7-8	TGTGCCAGCAGCTTAGCCGGGCCGACAGGGATTGTTGTCAAAAACATTCAGTACTTC	CASSLAGPTGIVVKNIQYF